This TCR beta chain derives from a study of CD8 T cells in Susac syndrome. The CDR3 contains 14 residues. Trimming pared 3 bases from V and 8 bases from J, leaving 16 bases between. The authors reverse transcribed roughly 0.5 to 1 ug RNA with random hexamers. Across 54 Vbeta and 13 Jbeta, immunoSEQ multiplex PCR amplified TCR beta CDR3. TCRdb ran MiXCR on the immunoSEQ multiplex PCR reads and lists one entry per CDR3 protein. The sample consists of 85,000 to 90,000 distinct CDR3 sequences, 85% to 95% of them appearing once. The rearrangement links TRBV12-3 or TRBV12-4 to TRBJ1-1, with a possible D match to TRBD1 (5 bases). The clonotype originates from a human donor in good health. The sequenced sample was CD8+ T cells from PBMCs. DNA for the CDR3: TGTGCCAGCAGTTTTATCGACAGAGCTTTAGAAGCTTTCTTT. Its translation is CASSFIDRALEAFF.